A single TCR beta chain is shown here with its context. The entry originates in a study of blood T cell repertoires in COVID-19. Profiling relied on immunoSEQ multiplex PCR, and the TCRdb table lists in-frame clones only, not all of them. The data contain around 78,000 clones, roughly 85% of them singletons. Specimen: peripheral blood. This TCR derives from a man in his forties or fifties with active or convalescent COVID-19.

The CDR3 bases are TGTGCCATCAGCCGACTAGCGGGGGTAACGCAAGAGACCCAGTACTTC. It translates to CAISRLAGVTQETQYF. The V gene is TRBV10-3, the J gene TRBJ2-5, with 12 bases that match TRBD2. Germline CDR1 is ENHRY and CDR2 is SYGVKD. Losses at the gene ends were 6 bases for V and 2 bases for J; bases not matched to a gene: 7. CDR3 length: 16 residues.